The rows below give T cell receptor beta chains drawn from one sample of a study of beta chain features in type 1 diabetes. Method: immunoSEQ multiplex PCR; TCRdb's copy keeps in-frame clones and lacks some. The profile shows hundreds of thousands of clones, 14% of them singletons. The specimen sequenced was central memory CD4+ T cells from blood. Receptors were obtained from a man in his thirties or forties in good health. Both conserved end residues are part of each CDR3. D genes are given only for firm matches. The size field is filled for only some rows; it gives once, few, many or a size class.

cdr3_length v_call clone_size d_call cdr3_aa
13 TRBV6-1 few - CASSESGVQPQHF
14 TRBV19 - - CASSATGDVQPQHF
16 TRBV5-1 - TRBD2 CASSLVGASGYNEQFF
15 TRBV6-5 few - CASSRGGYDGNTIYF
15 TRBV11-1 few - CASSPTGTRYEKLFF
13 TRBV2 - TRBD1 CASSFDRVGEQYF
15 TRBV7-2 few TRBD2 CASSQSSGRTDTQYF
18 TRBV19 few TRBD1 CASSMDLGGGLSYNEQFF
12 TRBV6-5 - - CASSYLQGPLHF
13 TRBV7-3 many TRBD1 CASSVGQIGELFF
12 TRBV6-5 many TRBD2 CATSGLASEQFF
15 TRBV7-2 - TRBD1 CASSFRQGPQETQYF
13 TRBV5-1 many - CASRQQANTEAFF
11 TRBV7-9 - - CASQVADEQFF
15 TRBV19 - - CASSITHNDNQPQHF
14 TRBV4-1 few TRBD1 CASSRDRGSYEQYF
11 TRBV11-2 - - CASSSTDTQYF
17 TRBV7-2 few TRBD2 CASSLVGTSGGTNEQFF
17 TRBV19 many TRBD2 CASEPLAGRNSYNEQFF
15 TRBV7-8 - - CASSLWKGRTDTQYF
14 TRBV28 many TRBD2 CASSVTSGTKTQYF
15 TRBV7-2 - TRBD1 CASSAGTGGRETQYF
17 TRBV7-8 - - CASSLGLGGVGTSAQYF
15 TRBV5-8 few TRBD2 CASSLSASGGQRGYF
16 TRBV19 few - CASSGTGVPGANVLTF
16 TRBV9 - TRBD1 CASSDGGQGLNSPLHF
14 TRBV5-4 - TRBD1 CASSPGGQGYGYTF
16 TRBV5-1 few TRBD2 CASSGTLAGVQETQYF
13 TRBV25-1 - TRBD1 CASSQGGNYGYTF
11 TRBV11-3 few - CASSSAETQYF
12 TRBV10-3 many - CAITGNYNEQFF
17 TRBV5-4 few - CASSTPDGSSYNSPLHF